The entry below describes one T cell receptor beta chain. The antigen is not known. Trimming cost V 3 bases and J 0 bases, with 9 bases left between them. Germline loops: CDR1 SGHAT, CDR2 FQNNGV. This CDR3 is 14 amino acids long. The data stem from a study of radiotherapy plus CTLA-4 blockade in lung cancer. On the study more broadly: The study recorded objective responses in roughly 18% of patients and disease control in approximately 31%. Notes on the study in general: Together with interferon-beta, which increased in serum after radiation, early dynamic changes in blood T cell clones were reportedly the best predictors of response. Radiotherapy plus ipilimumab was followed by expansion in blood of tumor-derived TCR clones.

Those with chemo-refractory metastatic non-small-cell lung cancer were treated with focal radiation combined with CTLA-4 blockade using ipilimumab. Clones were sequenced by immunoSEQ multiplex PCR, and TCRdb holds only the in-frame ones, with some missing. In the table there are 81,000 or so clones, around 80% of which are singletons. The sequences come from peripheral blood, collected from a patient treated with radiotherapy plus ipilimumab. This sequence joins TRBV11-2 and TRBJ2-7, with a weak D call TRBD2 (5 bases). This sequence was found in a human donor with non-small cell lung cancer who had stable disease on radiotherapy plus ipilimumab. CDR3 coding DNA: TGTGCCAGCAGCTTGGGAGTAACCTCCTACGAGCAGTACTTC. Protein: CASSLGVTSYEQYF.